The 26 T cell receptor beta chains below all came from one sample that was sequenced in a study of cytomegalovirus exposure and HLA in healthy donors. With 60 Vbeta and 13 Jbeta primers, the PCR was carried out. Assay: immunoSEQ multiplex PCR; the TCRdb copy retains only in-frame clones and omits some. The table shows about 190,000 clones, with roughly 77% occurring only once. Source material: PBMCs. The receptors were sampled from a woman between 45 and 65 years old in good health and CMV-seronegative.

The rearrangement joins TRBV5-4 to TRBJ2-3; TRBD2 matches 10 bases. Germline V gene data show CDR1 as SGHNT and CDR2 as YYREEE (reference sequence). This CDR3 spans 17 amino acids. The trim removed 0 bases at V and 5 bases at J, leaving 9 bases unmatched. In DNA form, the CDR3 reads TGTGCCAGCAGCTTGGGAGCTAGCGGGAGTCTACGAGATACGCAGTATTTT. It codes for CASSLGASGSLRDTQYF.

Only a few counts were recorded for this clone. V and J are TRBV5-1 and TRBJ2-1; 8 bases map to TRBD2. This CDR3 has 15 amino acids. V lost 0 bases and J lost 4; bases outside the gene matches: 3. The V gene's germline CDR1 is SGHRS and CDR2 YFSETQ. In DNA form, the CDR3 reads TGCGCCAGCAGCTTGGGACTAGCGAATTACAATGAGCAGTTCTTC. It encodes CASSLGLANYNEQFF.

A single count supports this clone. This chain links TRBV6-6 with TRBJ2-7, with 7 bases matching TRBD1. The trim removed 4 bases at V and 0 bases at J, leaving 6 bases unmatched. The germline CDR1 and CDR2 sequences are MNHNY and SVGAGI (reference sequence). The CDR3 is 15 residues long. DNA of the CDR3: TGTGCCAGCAGTTCGTCGGACAGGAGCTCCTACGAGCAGTACTTC. This sequence encodes CASSSSDRSSYEQYF.

This clone came up once. The chain carries TRBV7-8 and TRBJ1-3, with 8 positions matching TRBD1. Trimming took 11 bases from V and 2 from J; bases not matched to a gene: 8. The CDR3 totals 14 residues. CDR1 SGHVS and CDR2 FQNEAQ come from the germline V gene. CDR3 sequence (DNA): TGTGCCTCTAACAGGGGGTCCCCTGGAAACACCATATATTTT. This sequence encodes CASNRGSPGNTIYF. The complete variable domain, with remaining parts taken from reference TRBV7-8 and TRBJ1-3, reads GAGVSQSPRYKVAKRGQDVALRCDPISGHVSLFWYQQALGQGPEFLTYFQNEAQLDKSGLPSDRFFAERPEGSVSTLKIQRTQQEDSAVYLCASNRGSPGNTIYFGEGSWLTVV.

This chain links TRBV19 with TRBJ1-2, with unresolved D. V was trimmed by 7 bases and J by 4 bases, leaving 16 bases between them. This CDR3 is built from 14 residues. In germline, CDR1 is LNHDA, CDR2 SQIVND (reference sequence). The CDR3 DNA reads TGTGCCAGTATTGCACGGGGTTTCTCCTATGGCTACACCTTC. It codes for CASIARGFSYGYTF.

The chain couples TRBV29-1 to TRBJ2-1; TRBD2 matches at 10 bases. The V gene end was trimmed by 5 bases and the J gene end by 7 bases; junction bases not matched to a gene: 14. Per the germline V gene, CDR1 is SQVTM and CDR2 is ANQGSEA. The CDR3 is made up of 16 amino acids. The CDR3 bases are TGCAGCGTTAGGACCAGAGCGGGAGGGCCAGGGAATGAGCAGTTCTTC. Its protein product is CSVRTRAGGPGNEQFF.

This clone turned up a few times. This rearrangement joins TRBV19 to TRBJ1-5; 8 bases are shared with TRBD1. V dropped 9 bases and J dropped 3; count of bases not matched to a gene: 4. Germline V CDR1 and CDR2: LNHDA, SQIVND (reference sequence). The CDR3 spans 13 residues. The CDR3 bases are TGTGCCAGCGTCAGGGGGCCCAATCAGCCCCAGCATTTT. This sequence encodes CASVRGPNQPQHF.

The chain carries TRBV7-2 and TRBJ1-1, with D maybe TRBD1 (6 bases). The CDR3 consists of 16 residues. V shed 6 bases and J shed 0 bases, with 17 bases lying between them. In germline, CDR1 is SGHTA, CDR2 FQGNSA. The CDR3 reads CASRRGEGVLNTEAFF. In DNA, the CDR3 is TGTGCCAGCAGACGTGGGGAGGGGGTCCTGAACACTGAAGCTTTCTTT.

V is TRBV5-1 and J is TRBJ1-5; D unresolved. The CDR3 is 15 amino acids. Trimming removed 0 bases at V and 4 bases at J, with 11 bases between. Per the germline V gene, CDR1 is SGHRS and CDR2 is YFSETQ. CDR3 in amino acids: CASSLVPGSNQPQHF. The CDR3 nucleotides read TGCGCCAGCAGCTTGGTCCCGGGTTCGAATCAGCCCCAGCATTTT.

This clone was picked up one time. This sequence joins TRBV27 and TRBJ2-3; D remains unclear. In germline, CDR1 is MNHEY, CDR2 SMNVEV (reference sequence). V lost 7 bases to trimming and J lost 5 bases, with 19 bases between them. The CDR3 consists of 15 residues. In DNA, the CDR3 is TGTGCCAGCACCAAGATAGCTACCTTCAAAGATACGCAGTATTTT. As protein: CASTKIATFKDTQYF.

The chain has TRBV29-1 and TRBJ2-3; D may be TRBD2 (6 bases). Germline CDR1 reads SQVTM; CDR2 reads ANQGSEA. The CDR3 contains 11 residues. V lost 4 bases, J lost 4 bases, and 6 bases lay in between. CDR3 coding DNA: TGCAGCGTTGCGGGGGCAGATACGCAGTATTTT. It yields the protein CSVAGADTQYF.

This chain links TRBV5-6 with TRBJ2-7, with 7 bases that match TRBD1. Germline V gives CDR1 SGHDT, CDR2 YYEEEE. Trimming cost V 1 base and J 3 bases; bases outside gene matches: 7. This CDR3 contains 15 residues. CDR3 protein: CASSLRDPGGYEQYF. DNA for the CDR3: TGTGCCAGCAGCTTGCGTGACCCAGGGGGCTACGAGCAGTACTTC.

The chain links TRBV2 to TRBJ2-3; D may be TRBD1 (6 bases). The germline V gene has CDR1 SNHLY and CDR2 FYNNEI. This CDR3 has 15 residues. V lost 4 bases and J lost 6, with 17 bases in between. CDR3 bases: TGTGCCAGCAGTGGGCAGGGGCTACTCGGGGATACGCAGTATTTT. It is translated as CASSGQGLLGDTQYF.

This rearrangement joins TRBV4-1 to TRBJ2-3; 8 nucleotides agree with TRBD1. The CDR3 extends over 16 amino acids. The trim removed 1 base at V and 3 bases at J, leaving 6 bases unmatched. Germline values: CDR1 MGHRA, CDR2 YSYEKL. The CDR3 nucleotides are TGCGCCAGCAGCCAAGGGACAGGGTTGGCAACAGATACGCAGTATTTT. Amino acids: CASSQGTGLATDTQYF.

The chain has TRBV29-1 and TRBJ1-1; no clear D gene. The germline CDR1 and CDR2 sequences are SQVTM and ANQGSEA. Trimming took 2 bases from V and 9 from J, leaving 16 bases between them. This CDR3 is 13 amino acids long. DNA for the CDR3: TGCAGCGTTGAAACCGGCGGAACACTGAAAGCTTTCTTT. It encodes CSVETGGTLKAFF.

This clone was observed a handful of times. This chain connects TRBV6-1 to TRBJ2-7; D is unresolved. Germline CDR1 and CDR2: MNHNS and SASEGT. The CDR3 has 11 residues. V dropped 7 bases and J dropped 3 bases, with 7 bases sitting between them. The CDR3 spells CASIGYYEQYF. Here the CDR3 DNA reads TGTGCCAGCATCGGGTACTACGAGCAGTACTTC.

V gene TRBV5-1 combines with J gene TRBJ2-7, with a tentative D call TRBD1 (5 bases). CDR3 length: 12 residues. The V gene lost 1 base and the J gene lost 7 bases, with 9 bases spanning the gap. Germline CDR1 SGHRS, CDR2 YFSETQ. Here the CDR3 reads CASSLTQGEQYF. The CDR3 DNA sequence: TGCGCCAGCAGCTTGACTCAGGGAGAGCAGTACTTC.

This clone was found once. The chain links TRBV7-2 to TRBJ2-2, with 10 positions matching TRBD1. The V gene end was trimmed by 3 bases and the J gene end by 4 bases; junction bases not matched to a gene: 2. The CDR3 is made up of 15 amino acids. Germline V gives CDR1 SGHTA, CDR2 FQGNSA. CDR3 in DNA: TGTGCCAGCAGCTTCCGGACAGGGGGCACCGGGGAGCTGTTTTTT. Translation gives CASSFRTGGTGELFF.

The chain is built from TRBV4-3 and TRBJ2-1; D is possibly TRBD2 (6 bases). This CDR3 is built from 14 residues. Germline values: CDR1 LGHNA, CDR2 YSLEER. The V gene lost 4 bases and the J gene lost 5 bases, with 12 bases spanning the gap. CDR3 sequence reads: CASSRQGGNNEQFF. In DNA, the CDR3 is TGCGCCAGCAGCCGGCAGGGCGGGAACAATGAGCAGTTCTTC.

This chain links TRBV23-1 with TRBJ1-1, with D tentatively TRBD1 (6 bases). TRBV23-1 is assigned to the ORF class and has an uncertain function. V was pared by 6 bases and J by 6 bases, with 14 bases between. This CDR3 has 13 residues. The CDR3 spells CASRAGVRAEAFF. CDR3 nucleotides: TGCGCCAGCAGGGCAGGGGTGAGGGCTGAAGCTTTCTTT.

This clone was found a few times. The gene calls are TRBV10-3 and TRBJ1-5; tentative D call: TRBD1 (6 bases). This CDR3 is 14 amino acids long. Trimming shortened V by 8 bases and J by 1 base, and 12 bases separated the two germline ends. In germline, CDR1 is ENHRY, CDR2 SYGVKD. The CDR3 DNA follows: TGTGCCATCCAGGACAGCTCAAGCAATCAGCCCCAGCATTTT. Its translation: CAIQDSSSNQPQHF.

This chain links TRBV7-9 with TRBJ2-1, with 10 positions matching TRBD2. Germline V gives CDR1 SEHNR, CDR2 FQNEAQ (reference sequence). V dropped 1 base and J dropped 4; count of bases not matched to a gene: 4. This CDR3 has 16 amino acids. The CDR3 region is CASSLVPGLAYNEQFF. The CDR3 DNA reads as TGTGCCAGCAGCTTAGTGCCGGGACTAGCGTACAATGAGCAGTTCTTC. The variable domain in full, completed from reference TRBV7-9 and TRBJ2-1, reads DTGVSQNPRHKITKRGQNVTFRCDPISEHNRLYWYRQTLGQGPEFLTYFQNEAQLEKSRLLSDRFSAERPKGSFSTLEIQRTEQGDSAMYLCASSLVPGLAYNEQFFGPGTRLTVL.

The chain links TRBV9 to TRBJ1-2; perhaps TRBD1 as D (6 bases). CDR1 SGDLS and CDR2 YYNGEE come from the germline V gene. Trimming pared 3 bases from V and 1 base from J, leaving 19 bases between. The CDR3 sequence is 17 residues long. CDR3 bases: TGTGCCAGCAGCGCCGGAGCCTGGGACATCGTTAACTATGGCTACACCTTC. This gives the protein CASSAGAWDIVNYGYTF.

V and J are TRBV2 and TRBJ2-7; perhaps TRBD1 as D (5 bases). The V end lost 4 bases, the J end lost 0 bases, and 16 bases lay between the germline ends. CDR1 SNHLY and CDR2 FYNNEI come from the germline V gene. The CDR3 runs 16 residues. The CDR3 here is CASSVSSDINSYEQYF. The CDR3 DNA reads as TGTGCCAGCAGTGTCTCCTCGGACATTAACTCCTACGAGCAGTACTTC.

The V call is TRBV5-1, the J call TRBJ2-7; the match to TRBD2 covers 15 bases. This CDR3 comprises 15 residues. The germline V gene encodes CDR1 SGHRS and CDR2 YFSETQ. With 3 bases clipped from V and 7 bases from J, the junction kept 5 bases outside the gene matches. The CDR3 nucleotides are TGCGCCAGCAGCTGGGGACTAGCGGGAGGTGGTGAGCAGTACTTC. The encoded protein is CASSWGLAGGGEQYF.

This clone was counted only a few times. The chain carries TRBV4-1 and TRBJ1-1, with 9 bases fitting TRBD1. Trimming removed 5 bases from V and 4 bases from J; junction bases left unmatched: 8. Germline V lookup: CDR1 MGHRA, CDR2 YSYEKL. The CDR3 sequence is 15 residues long. CDR3 in amino acids: CASSTDRGEVTEAFF. Written as DNA, the CDR3 is TGCGCCAGCAGCACGGACAGGGGCGAGGTCACTGAAGCTTTCTTT.